This TCR beta chain emerged from a study of PD-L1 blockade in urothelial cancer. Study information: Males with bladder-origin urothelial cancer made up about 90% of the 29 patients. Prior chemotherapy in patients spanned 0 to 3 regimens. The researchers analyzed blood 3 weeks (second dose) and 6 weeks after treatment start.

This table comes from immunoSEQ multiplex PCR, and its TCRdb copy is limited to in-frame clones, with some not included. This sample yields roughly 63,000 clones, of which about four fifths are seen a single time; 5% to 7% belongs to the top ten. Whole-study results and caveats: Sub-median blood TCR clonality before treatment predicted longer survival.

Sample time point: pretreatment peripheral blood. The length of the CDR3 is 14 residues. In germline, CDR1 is SGHRS, CDR2 YFSETQ. V was pared by 0 bases and J by 0 bases, with 4 bases between. About this clone itself: The antigen remains unidentified.

The chain is built from TRBV5-1 and TRBJ1-5; D remains unclear. This sequence was found in a man between 70 and 80 years old with urothelial cancer. The sequenced sample was PBMCs, obtained around atezolizumab (anti-PD-L1) treatment. The CDR3 coding sequence is TGCGCCAGCAGCTTGGACACTAGCAATCAGCCCCAGCATTTT. It codes for CASSLDTSNQPQHF.